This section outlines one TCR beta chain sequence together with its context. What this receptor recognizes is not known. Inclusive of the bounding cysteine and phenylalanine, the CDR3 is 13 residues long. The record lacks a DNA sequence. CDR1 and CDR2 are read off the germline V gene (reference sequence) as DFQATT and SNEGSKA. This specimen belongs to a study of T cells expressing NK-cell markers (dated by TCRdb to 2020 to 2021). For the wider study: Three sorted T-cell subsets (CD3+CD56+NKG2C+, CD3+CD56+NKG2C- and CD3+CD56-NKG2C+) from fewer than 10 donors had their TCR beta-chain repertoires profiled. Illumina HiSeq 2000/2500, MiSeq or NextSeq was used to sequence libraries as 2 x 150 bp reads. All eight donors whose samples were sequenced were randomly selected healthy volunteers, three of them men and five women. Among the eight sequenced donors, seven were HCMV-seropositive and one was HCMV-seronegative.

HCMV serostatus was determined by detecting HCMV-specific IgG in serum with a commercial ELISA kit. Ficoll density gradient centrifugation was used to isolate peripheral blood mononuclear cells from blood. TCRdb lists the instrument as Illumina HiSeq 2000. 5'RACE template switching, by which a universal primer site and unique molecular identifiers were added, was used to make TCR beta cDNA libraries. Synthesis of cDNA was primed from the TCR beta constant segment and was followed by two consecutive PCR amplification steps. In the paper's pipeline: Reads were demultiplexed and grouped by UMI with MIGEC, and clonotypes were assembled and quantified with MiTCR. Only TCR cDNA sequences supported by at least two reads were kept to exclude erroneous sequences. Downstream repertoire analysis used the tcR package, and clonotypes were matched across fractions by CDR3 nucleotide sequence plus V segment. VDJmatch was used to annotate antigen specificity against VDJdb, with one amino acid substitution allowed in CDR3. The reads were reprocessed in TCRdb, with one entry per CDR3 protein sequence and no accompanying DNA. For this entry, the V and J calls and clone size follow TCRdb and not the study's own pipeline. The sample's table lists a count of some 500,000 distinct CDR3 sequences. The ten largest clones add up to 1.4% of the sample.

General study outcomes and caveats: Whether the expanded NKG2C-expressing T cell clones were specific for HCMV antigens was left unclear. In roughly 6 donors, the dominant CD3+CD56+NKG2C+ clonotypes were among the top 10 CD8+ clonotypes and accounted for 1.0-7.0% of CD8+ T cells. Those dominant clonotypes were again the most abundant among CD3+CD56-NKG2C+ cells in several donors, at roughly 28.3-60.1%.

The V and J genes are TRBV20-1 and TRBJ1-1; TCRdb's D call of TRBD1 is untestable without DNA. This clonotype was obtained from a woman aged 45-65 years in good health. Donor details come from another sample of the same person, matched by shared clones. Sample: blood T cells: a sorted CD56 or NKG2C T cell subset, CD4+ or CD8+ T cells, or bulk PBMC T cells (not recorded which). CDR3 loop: CSAIRPGGKGAFF.